The 25 T cell receptor beta chains below all came from one sample that was sequenced in a study of tumor-infiltrating lymphocytes in primary liver carcinoma (dated by TCRdb to about 2017). Sequencing used an Illumina HiSeq 2500. Using a constant-region primer and ProtoScript II reverse transcriptase, TCRbeta-specific cDNA was reverse-transcribed from 450 to 650 ng total RNA. TCRbeta libraries were built with three nested multiplex PCR rounds, a slightly modified ARM-PCR procedure. Each of the first two PCR rounds ran for approximately 10 cycles and used multiplex TRBV1-TRBV30 forward primers together with a Cbeta reverse primer. In TCRdb, the public reads were trimmed at Q25 with fastp and aligned with MiXCR, with productive beta chains retained. Each CDR3 protein gets just one entry, which takes the most common genes and DNA from the rows behind it. The sample profile shows 150,000 to 200,000 distinct CDR3 sequences; 65% of them were found once. The ten largest clones represent roughly 7% of the sample.

Blood RNA was extracted from unsorted whole blood using TRIzol reagent, and germline DNA was obtained with the DNeasy Blood & Tissue kit. Sequenced: peripheral blood. The receptors derive from a woman aged 55 to 70 with primary liver carcinoma and hepatitis B virus infection.

The CDR3 spells CAGRTSGSKEQYF. CDR3 in DNA: TGTGCCGGCCGGACTAGCGGGAGTAAAGAGCAGTACTTC. This chain joins TRBV2 and TRBJ2-7, with TRBD2 matching 13 bases. The V gene end was trimmed by 11 bases and the J gene end by 7 bases; junction bases not matched to a gene: 8. The CDR3 runs 13 residues. Germline V gives CDR1 SNHLY, CDR2 FYNNEI.

Points on this clonotype: Since a much larger clone is just one base distant, this may be a read error. This chain uses TRBV4-2 with TRBJ2-1, with D perhaps matching TRBD2 (6 bases). In germline, CDR1 is LGHNA, CDR2 YNFKEQ. The length of the CDR3 is 16 residues. The DNA of the CDR3 is TGTGCCAGCAGCCAAGCGGGACTCGCCTCCTACAATGAGCCGTTCTTC. As protein: CASSQAGLASYNEPFF.

This clonotype was found once. It may be a read error: a sequence one base away is much more abundant. The chain uses TRBV6-6 and TRBJ1-4; 8 bases are shared with TRBD1. The CDR3 sequence is 14 residues long. Germline-derived CDR1 and CDR2 are MNHNY and SVGAGI (reference sequence). As DNA, the CDR3 is TGTGCCAGCAGATCCGGGACAGGTTCTGAAAAAATGTTTTTT. Residues: CASRSGTGSEKMFF.

This clonotype was detected many times. The V and J genes are TRBV6-1 and TRBJ2-7; D is unclear. Germline CDR1 reads MNHNS; CDR2 reads SASEGT. V was clipped by 2 bases and J by 5 bases, with 16 bases between them. The CDR3 runs to 15 residues. CDR3 residues: CASSELSRRWNEQYF. Written as DNA, the CDR3 is TGTGCCAGCAGTGAATTAAGCCGAAGGTGGAACGAGCAGTACTTC.

The chain combines TRBV19 with TRBJ1-1; tentatively, D is TRBD1 (6 bases). Trimming shortened V by 9 bases and J by 5 bases, and 22 bases separated the two germline ends. Germline V CDR1 and CDR2: LNHDA, SQIVND (reference sequence). The CDR3 covers 15 residues. CDR3 protein: CASKVKTGLGTEAFF. The CDR3 nucleotides are TGTGCCAGCAAGGTGAAAACAGGGTTGGGGACTGAAGCTTTCTTT.

This clonotype was seen more than once but under ten times. The chain recombines TRBV28 with TRBJ2-7; no firm D call. The CDR3 runs 15 residues. The germline V gene has CDR1 MDHEN and CDR2 SYDVKM. V lost 5 bases, J lost 1 base, and 15 bases lay in between. The CDR3 loop is CASSPFRTTSYEQYF. The CDR3 bases are TGTGCCAGCAGTCCGTTTAGAACGACGTCCTACGAGCAGTACTTC. Supplemented by reference TRBV28 and TRBJ2-7, the full variable domain reads DVKVTQSSRYLVKRTGEKVFLECVQDMDHENMFWYRQDPGLGLRLIYFSYDVKMKEKGDIPEGYSVSREKKERFSLILESASTNQTSMYLCASSPFRTTSYEQYFGPGTRLTVT.

There are a few counts of this clonotype. The V call is TRBV2, the J call TRBJ2-3, with 7 bases lining up with TRBD2. This CDR3 comprises 15 residues. Germline lookup yields CDR1 SNHLY and CDR2 FYNNEI. The J segment lost 3 bases and the V segment lost 8 bases, leaving 11 bases of the junction unmatched. The CDR3 DNA is TGTGCCAGCCTACGTTCTAGCGGAGGTACAGATACGCAGTATTTT. Amino acid sequence: CASLRSSGGTDTQYF. Full variable domain (remainder filled in from reference TRBV2 and TRBJ2-3): EPEVTQTPSHQVTQMGQEVILRCVPISNHLYFYWYRQILGQKVEFLVSFYNNEISEKSEIFDDQFSVERPDGSNFTLKIRSTKLEDSAMYFCASLRSSGGTDTQYFGPGTRLTVL.

Comments on this clonotype: Without the conserved terminal phenylalanine or tryptophan, this CDR3 likely stems from a read error. The DNA is left out, because the CDR3 cannot be placed on it with certainty; the CDR3 is given as TCRdb lists it. The J gene is TRBJ2-1, the V gene TRBV4-1; TRBD2, as called in the table, went unchecked against the DNA. The germline V gene has CDR1 MGHRA and CDR2 YSYEKL. Both ends counted, the CDR3 spans 16 residues. CDR3 in amino acids: CASSQVIAGDYNEPFI.

Of note for this clonotype: Given a much more abundant clone one base away, this may be a read error. CDR3 region: CASSYNGQGRDEQFF. Here the CDR3 DNA reads TGTGCCAGCAGTTACAACGGACAGGGGCGAGATGAGCAGTTCTTC. The rearrangement links TRBV6-5 to TRBJ2-1, with TRBD1 identical over 9 bases. V was pared by 2 bases and J by 8 bases, with 7 bases of the junction left unmatched. The V gene's germline CDR1 is MNHEY and CDR2 SVGAGI. The CDR3 is 15 amino acids.

This clonotype was observed once. An end of the junction does not agree with germline; a read error may underlie this. The J gene is TRBJ2-1, the V gene TRBV7-9; no firm D call. CDR3 length: 10 amino acids. Germline V CDR1 and CDR2: SEHNR, FQNEAQ (reference sequence). The CDR3 loop reads CGSRHNEQFF. The CDR3 nucleotides read TGTGGCAGCAGGCACAATGAGCAGTTCTTC.

J is TRBJ1-1 and V is TRBV6-1, with TRBD1 as a possible D gene (6 bases). CDR3 size: 15 residues. V was trimmed by 5 bases and J by 1 base, leaving 14 bases between them. In germline, CDR1 is MNHNS, CDR2 SASEGT. The CDR3 loop is CASSRGTLTNTEAFF. CDR3 bases: TGTGCCAGCAGTAGGGGGACATTGACGAACACTGAAGCTTTCTTT.

With regard to this clonotype: A single base separates this from a much larger clone, so it may be a read error. The genes are TRBV10-3 and TRBJ2-1, with 16 bases identical to TRBD2. CDR1 and CDR2 (germline): ENHRY, SYGVKD. The length of the CDR3 is 15 residues. The CDR3 region has the DNA TGTGTCAGCGACGAACCGGGACTAGCGGGAGGGAGGCAGTTCTTC. Translating it yields CVSDEPGLAGGRQFF.

A word on this clonotype: Being one base from a much bigger clone, this may be a read error. The V and J genes are TRBV4-1 and TRBJ2-2; D might be TRBD1 (5 bases). Germline lookup yields CDR1 MGHRA and CDR2 YSYEKL. This CDR3 is built from 15 residues. CDR3 in amino acids: CASSPGQTNNGELFF. CDR3 bases: TGCGCCAGCAGCCCTGGACAAACGAACAACGGGGAGCTGTTTTTT.

Notes on this clonotype: This may come from a read error, since a much larger clone is one base off. V gene TRBV6-1 combines with J gene TRBJ2-5, with D unclear. The CDR3 runs to 15 residues. CDR1 and CDR2 from the germline V gene are MNHNS and SASEGT. Trimming cost V 2 bases and J 5 bases, with 15 bases left between them. The CDR3 loop is CASSESSGRHETQYF. The CDR3 region has the DNA TGTGCCAGCAGTGAAAGTTCGGGCAGGCACGAGACCCAGTACTTC.

Comment on this clonotype: A much more abundant neighbour one base away suggests this may be a read error. The rearrangement uses TRBV6-1 and TRBJ1-2; no reliable D call. From germline, CDR1 is MNHNS and CDR2 SASEGT. CDR3 length equals 12 residues. The CDR3 DNA reads TGTGCCAGCAGTGACGGCTACTATGGCTGCACCTTC. Its protein product is CASSDGYYGCTF.

Worth noting for this clonotype: Given a much more abundant clone one base away, this may be a read error. The chain joins TRBV14 to TRBJ2-2, with D tentatively TRBD1 or TRBD2 (6 bases each). The CDR3 covers 14 residues. The germline gives CDR1 SGHDN, CDR2 FVKESK. The CDR3 region is CASSQGGGPGVLFF. The CDR3 DNA follows: TGTGCCAGCAGCCAAGGTGGGGGGCCCGGGGTGCTGTTTTTT.

The CDR3 nucleotides are TGTGTCACCGGGACTACCTCCAAGAACACTGAAGCTTTCTTT. Translating it yields CVTGTTSKNTEAFF. This chain connects TRBV10-3 to TRBJ1-1; D might be TRBD1 (5 bases). CDR1 and CDR2 (germline): ENHRY, SYGVKD. This CDR3 comprises 14 residues.

As DNA, the CDR3 is TGCGCCAGCAGCTTGGGCACTATTTTCTACGAGCAGTACTTC. Translation: CASSLGTIFYEQYF. The chain couples TRBV5-1 to TRBJ2-7; D call uncertain. V lost 0 bases and J 3 bases, leaving 10 bases between the germline ends. Germline CDR1 reads SGHRS; CDR2 reads YFSETQ. CDR3 length: 14 residues.

The chain recombines TRBV5-1 with TRBJ2-7; TRBD1 matches 7 bases. The length of the CDR3 is 12 residues. Looked up from germline, CDR1 is SGHRS and CDR2 is YFSETQ. V gave up 1 base and J gave up 9 bases; unmatched junction bases: 4. The DNA of the CDR3 is TGCGCCAGCAGCTTGCCAACAGGGGTGCAGTACTTC. It yields the protein CASSLPTGVQYF.

This clonotype was observed many times. This chain connects TRBV5-4 to TRBJ2-3, with 8 bases aligning to TRBD2. J was trimmed by 5 bases and V by 0 bases; bases with no gene match: 5. Germline CDR1 SGHNT, CDR2 YYREEE (reference sequence). This CDR3 contains 15 residues. The CDR3 region has the DNA TGTGCCAGCAGCTTGGGACTAGCGAGGGGAGATACGCAGTATTTT. Translation gives CASSLGLARGDTQYF.

As for this clonotype: With a much larger clone just one base away, this may be a read error. The chain recombines TRBV6-1 with TRBJ2-7, with D possibly matching TRBD2 (5 bases). Looked up from germline, CDR1 is MNHNS and CDR2 is SASEGT. The CDR3 extends over 14 amino acids. CDR3 region: CTSRKQRGAYEQYF. The CDR3 bases are TGTACCAGCAGGAAGCAACGGGGTGCCTACGAGCAGTACTTC.

For this clonotype: A much larger clone differs from this one at a single base, so this may be a read error. This chain links TRBV5-1 with TRBJ2-2; 12 bases line up with TRBD2. Germline CDR1 and CDR2: SGHRS and YFSETQ. The length of the CDR3 is 18 residues. The ends lost 7 bases at V and 2 bases at J; junction bases unmatched: 12. The CDR3 reads CASCSTSGRTGNTGELFF. CDR3 DNA sequence: TGCGCCAGCTGCTCCACTAGCGGGAGGACGGGAAACACCGGGGAGCTGTTTTTT. Full variable domain (missing parts from reference TRBV5-1 and TRBJ2-2): KAGVTQTPRYLIKTRGQQVTLSCSPISGHRSVSWYQQTPGQGLQFLFEYFSETQRNKGNFPGRFSGRQFSNSRSEMNVSTLELGDSALYLCASCSTSGRTGNTGELFFGEGSRLTVL.

Turning to this clonotype: Lacking the conserved final phenylalanine or tryptophan, this CDR3 likely reflects a read error. The chain is built from TRBV11-2 and TRBJ2-7, with no clear D. This CDR3 is 14 amino acids long. Germline V gene lookup returns CDR1 SGHAT and CDR2 FQNNGV. The chain's CDR3 is CASSLGAGVYDQYL. The CDR3 bases are TGTGCCAGCAGCTTAGGGGCCGGCGTCTACGATCAGTACTTA.

Remarks on this clonotype: A much larger clone sits a single nucleotide away, making a read error possible. This chain uses TRBV6-1 with TRBJ1-2; D gene uncertain. Germline V CDR1 and CDR2: MNHNS, SASEGT. Deletions cut 5 bases from V and 2 bases from J, with 18 bases between. The CDR3 spans 16 residues. Here the CDR3 reads CASSHPTIGINYGYTF. In nucleotides, the CDR3 is TGTGCCAGCAGTCACCCAACGATAGGGATAAACTATGGCTACACCTTC.

V is TRBV4-1 and J is TRBJ2-3, with D possibly matching TRBD1 (6 bases). Germline CDR1 MGHRA, CDR2 YSYEKL. CDR3 length equals 16 residues. CDR3 DNA: TGCTTCAGCAGCCAAGGACAGATCTGGGGCACAGATACGCAGTATTTT. Protein product: CFSSQGQIWGTDTQYF.